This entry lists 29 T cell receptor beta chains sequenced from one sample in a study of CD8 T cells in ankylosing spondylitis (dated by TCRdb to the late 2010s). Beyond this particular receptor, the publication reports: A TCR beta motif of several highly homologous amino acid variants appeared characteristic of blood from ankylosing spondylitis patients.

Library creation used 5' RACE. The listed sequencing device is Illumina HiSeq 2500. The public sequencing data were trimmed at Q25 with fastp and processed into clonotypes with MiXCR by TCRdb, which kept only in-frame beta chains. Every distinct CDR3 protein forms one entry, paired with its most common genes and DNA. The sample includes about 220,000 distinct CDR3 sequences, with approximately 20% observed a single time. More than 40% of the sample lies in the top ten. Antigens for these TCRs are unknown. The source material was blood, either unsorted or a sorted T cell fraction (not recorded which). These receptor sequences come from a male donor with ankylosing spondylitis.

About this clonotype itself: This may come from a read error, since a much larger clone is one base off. In nucleotides, the CDR3 is TGCGCCAGCAGCCAAAGGGGAGAAGCTTTCTTT. Residues: CASSQRGEAFF. V gene TRBV4-1 combines with J gene TRBJ1-1; perhaps TRBD1 as D (5 bases). The germline V gene has CDR1 MGHRA and CDR2 YSYEKL. Deletions cut 2 bases from V and 8 bases from J, with 6 bases between. This CDR3 is built from 11 residues.

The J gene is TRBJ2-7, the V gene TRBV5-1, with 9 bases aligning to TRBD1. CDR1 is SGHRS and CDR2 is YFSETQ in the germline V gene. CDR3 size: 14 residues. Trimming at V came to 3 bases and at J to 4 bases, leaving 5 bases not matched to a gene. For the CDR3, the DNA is TGCGCCAGCAGCTGGGACAGGGACGCGTACGAGCAGTACTTC. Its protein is CASSWDRDAYEQYF.

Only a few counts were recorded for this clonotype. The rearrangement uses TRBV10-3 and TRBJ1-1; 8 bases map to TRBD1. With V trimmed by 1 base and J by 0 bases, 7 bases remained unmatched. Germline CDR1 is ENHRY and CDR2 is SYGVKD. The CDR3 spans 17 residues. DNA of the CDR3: TGTGCCATCAGTGAGTGGGACAGGCCCGGGATGAACACTGAAGCTTTCTTT. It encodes CAISEWDRPGMNTEAFF.

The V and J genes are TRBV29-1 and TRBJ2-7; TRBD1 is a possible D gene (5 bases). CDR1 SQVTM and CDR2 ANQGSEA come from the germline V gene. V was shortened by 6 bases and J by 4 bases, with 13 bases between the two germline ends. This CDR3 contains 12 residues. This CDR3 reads CSVLTADYEQYF. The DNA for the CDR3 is TGCAGCGTCTTGACAGCTGATTACGAGCAGTACTTC.

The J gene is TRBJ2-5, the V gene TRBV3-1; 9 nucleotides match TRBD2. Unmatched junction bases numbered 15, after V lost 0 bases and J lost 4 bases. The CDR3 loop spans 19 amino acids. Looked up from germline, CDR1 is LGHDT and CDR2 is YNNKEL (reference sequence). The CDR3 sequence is CASSQEWATSGIEGETQYF. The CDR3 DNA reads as TGTGCCAGCAGCCAAGAGTGGGCGACTAGCGGCATTGAGGGAGAGACCCAGTACTTC.

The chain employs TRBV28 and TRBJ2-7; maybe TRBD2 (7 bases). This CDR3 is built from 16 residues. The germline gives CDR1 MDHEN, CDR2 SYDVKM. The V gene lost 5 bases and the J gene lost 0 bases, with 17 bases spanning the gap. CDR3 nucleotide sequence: TGTGCCAGCAGTCCCAACTGGGGGGGCACCTCCTACGAGCAGTACTTC. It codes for CASSPNWGGTSYEQYF.

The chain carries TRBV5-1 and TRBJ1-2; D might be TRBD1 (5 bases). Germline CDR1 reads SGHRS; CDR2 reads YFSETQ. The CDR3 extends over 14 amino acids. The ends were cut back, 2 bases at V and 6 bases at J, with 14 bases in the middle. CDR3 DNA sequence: TGCGCCAGCAGCTTAATGTCAGGGCATGATGGCTACACCTTC. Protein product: CASSLMSGHDGYTF.

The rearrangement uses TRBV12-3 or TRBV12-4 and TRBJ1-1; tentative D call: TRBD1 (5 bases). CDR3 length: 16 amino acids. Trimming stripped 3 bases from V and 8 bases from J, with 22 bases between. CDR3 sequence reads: CASSFPPIPGGAEAFF. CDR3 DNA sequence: TGTGCCAGCAGTTTCCCCCCCATCCCGGGAGGGGCAGAAGCTTTCTTT.

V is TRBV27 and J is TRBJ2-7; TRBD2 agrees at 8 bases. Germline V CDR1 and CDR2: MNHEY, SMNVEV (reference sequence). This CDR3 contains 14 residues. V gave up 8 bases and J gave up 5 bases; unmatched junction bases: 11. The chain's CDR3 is CASATLLAVHEQYF. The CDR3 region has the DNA TGTGCCAGCGCGACCCTACTAGCGGTCCACGAGCAGTACTTC.

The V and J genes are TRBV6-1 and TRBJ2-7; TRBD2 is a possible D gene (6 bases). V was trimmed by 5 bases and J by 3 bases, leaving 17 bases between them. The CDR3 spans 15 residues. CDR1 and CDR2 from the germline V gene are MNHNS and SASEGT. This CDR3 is CASSLQGGPFYEQYF. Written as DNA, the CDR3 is TGTGCCAGCAGTCTCCAGGGAGGTCCCTTCTACGAGCAGTACTTC.

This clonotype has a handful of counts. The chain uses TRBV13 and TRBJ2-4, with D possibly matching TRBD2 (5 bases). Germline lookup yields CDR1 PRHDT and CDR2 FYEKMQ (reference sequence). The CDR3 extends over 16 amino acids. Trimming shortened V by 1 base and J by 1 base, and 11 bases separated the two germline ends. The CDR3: CASSLVDGVAKNIQYF. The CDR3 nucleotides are TGTGCCAGCAGCTTAGTTGACGGGGTGGCCAAAAACATTCAGTACTTC.

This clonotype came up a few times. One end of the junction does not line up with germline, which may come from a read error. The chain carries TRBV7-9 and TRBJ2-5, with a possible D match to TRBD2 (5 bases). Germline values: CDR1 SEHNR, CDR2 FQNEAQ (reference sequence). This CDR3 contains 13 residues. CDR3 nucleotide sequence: TGTGCCAGCAGCTTGAGCTCGGACTCCGCTTTCCCATTC. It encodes CASSLSSDSAFPF.

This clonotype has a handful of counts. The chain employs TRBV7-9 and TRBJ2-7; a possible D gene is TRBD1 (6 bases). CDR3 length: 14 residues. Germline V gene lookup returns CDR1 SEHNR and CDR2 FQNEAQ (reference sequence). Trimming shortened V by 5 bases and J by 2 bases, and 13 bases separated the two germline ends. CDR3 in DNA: TGTGCCAGCAGCCTGACAGGAGTTACCTACGAGCAGTACTTC. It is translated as CASSLTGVTYEQYF.

CDR3 sequence: CASSWGQGAYNEQFF. For the CDR3, the DNA is TGTGCCAGCAGCTGGGGACAGGGGGCATACAATGAGCAGTTCTTC. V is TRBV5-6 and J is TRBJ2-1; TRBD1 matches 12 bases. The CDR3 is 15 amino acids. Looked up from germline, CDR1 is SGHDT and CDR2 is YYEEEE. V was clipped by 3 bases and J by 4 bases; unmatched bases: 2.

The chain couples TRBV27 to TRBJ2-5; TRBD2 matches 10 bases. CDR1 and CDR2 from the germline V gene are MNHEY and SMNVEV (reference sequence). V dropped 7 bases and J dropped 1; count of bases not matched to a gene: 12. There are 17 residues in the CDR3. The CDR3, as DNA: TGTGCCAGCAAGAGTCTCGCGACTAGCGGGCCCCAAGAGACCCAGTACTTC. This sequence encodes CASKSLATSGPQETQYF.

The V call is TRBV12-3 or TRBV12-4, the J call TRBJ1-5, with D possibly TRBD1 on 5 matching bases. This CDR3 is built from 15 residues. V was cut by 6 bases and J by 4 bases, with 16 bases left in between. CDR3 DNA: TGTGCCAGCAGAAAAACCGGGACGGTTAATCAGCCCCAGCATTTT. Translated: CASRKTGTVNQPQHF.

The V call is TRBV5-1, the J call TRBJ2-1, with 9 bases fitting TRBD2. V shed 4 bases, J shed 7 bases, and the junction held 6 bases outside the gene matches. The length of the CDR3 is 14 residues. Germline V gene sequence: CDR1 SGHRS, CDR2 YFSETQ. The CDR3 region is CASSLAGIGNEQFF. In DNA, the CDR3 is TGCGCCAGCAGCCTAGCGGGAATAGGTAATGAGCAGTTCTTC.

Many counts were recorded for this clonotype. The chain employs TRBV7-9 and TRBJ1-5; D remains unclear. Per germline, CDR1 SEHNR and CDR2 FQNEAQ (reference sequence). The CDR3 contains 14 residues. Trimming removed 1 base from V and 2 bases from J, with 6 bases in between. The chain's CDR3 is CASSLGTGNQPQHF. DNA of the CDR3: TGTGCCAGCAGCTTAGGTACAGGCAATCAGCCCCAGCATTTT.

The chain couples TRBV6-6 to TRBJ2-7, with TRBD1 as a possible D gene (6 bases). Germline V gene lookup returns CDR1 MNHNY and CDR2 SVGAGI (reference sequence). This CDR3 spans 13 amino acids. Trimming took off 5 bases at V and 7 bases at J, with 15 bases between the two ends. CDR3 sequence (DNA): TGTGCCAGCAGTCCCCCAGGGGTAGAGGAGCAGTACTTC. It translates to CASSPPGVEEQYF.

The CDR3 spells CASSLQGWGNQPQHF. CDR3 coding DNA: TGTGCCAGCAGTCTACAGGGGTGGGGCAATCAGCCCCAGCATTTT. This chain connects TRBV27 to TRBJ1-5; 7 bases line up with TRBD1. After removal of 5 bases from V and 2 bases from J, the junction contained 6 bases not matched to a gene. This CDR3 has 15 amino acids. Per germline, CDR1 MNHEY and CDR2 SMNVEV (reference sequence).

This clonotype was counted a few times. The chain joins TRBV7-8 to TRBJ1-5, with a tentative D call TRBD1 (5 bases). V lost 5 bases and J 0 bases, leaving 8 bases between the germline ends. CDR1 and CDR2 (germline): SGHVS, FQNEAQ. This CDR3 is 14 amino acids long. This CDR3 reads CASSGTASNQPQHF. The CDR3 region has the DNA TGTGCCAGCAGCGGGACGGCTAGCAATCAGCCCCAGCATTTT. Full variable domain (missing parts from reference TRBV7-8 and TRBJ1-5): GAGVSQSPRYKVAKRGQDVALRCDPISGHVSLFWYQQALGQGPEFLTYFQNEAQLDKSGLPSDRFFAERPEGSVSTLKIQRTQQEDSAVYLCASSGTASNQPQHFGDGTRLSIL.

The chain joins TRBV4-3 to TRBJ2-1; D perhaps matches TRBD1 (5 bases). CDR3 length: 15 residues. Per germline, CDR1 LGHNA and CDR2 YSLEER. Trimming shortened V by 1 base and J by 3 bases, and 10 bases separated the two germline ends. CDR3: CASSQGQGIYNEQFF. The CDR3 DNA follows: TGCGCCAGCAGCCAAGGCCAGGGCATCTACAATGAGCAGTTCTTC.

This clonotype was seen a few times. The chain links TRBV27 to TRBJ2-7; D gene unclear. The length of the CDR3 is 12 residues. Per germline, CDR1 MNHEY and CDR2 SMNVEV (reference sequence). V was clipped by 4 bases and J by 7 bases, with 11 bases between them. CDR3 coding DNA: TGTGCCAGCAGTTACCGGGCTCCGGAGCAGTACTTC. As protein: CASSYRAPEQYF.

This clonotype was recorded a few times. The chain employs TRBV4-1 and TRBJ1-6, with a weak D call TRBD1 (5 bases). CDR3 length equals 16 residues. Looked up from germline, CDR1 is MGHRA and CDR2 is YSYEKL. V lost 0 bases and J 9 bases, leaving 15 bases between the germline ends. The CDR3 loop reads CASSQDWGLQASPLHF. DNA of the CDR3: TGCGCCAGCAGCCAAGATTGGGGACTGCAAGCTTCACCCCTCCACTTT.

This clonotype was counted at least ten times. CDR3 amino acids: CASSFRSGELFF. In DNA form, the CDR3 reads TGCGCCAGCAGCTTCCGTTCTGGGGAACTGTTTTTT. The V call is TRBV5-1, the J call TRBJ1-4; no clear D gene. The germline V and J ends were trimmed by 2 bases and 12 bases, with 11 bases remaining between them. The CDR3 has 12 amino acids. The germline V gene encodes CDR1 SGHRS and CDR2 YFSETQ. The full variable domain, in which reference TRBV5-1 and TRBJ1-4 provide the parts outside the CDR3, is KAGVTQTPRYLIKTRGQQVTLSCSPISGHRSVSWYQQTPGQGLQFLFEYFSETQRNKGNFPGRFSGRQFSNSRSEMNVSTLELGDSALYLCASSFRSGELFFGSGTQLSVL.

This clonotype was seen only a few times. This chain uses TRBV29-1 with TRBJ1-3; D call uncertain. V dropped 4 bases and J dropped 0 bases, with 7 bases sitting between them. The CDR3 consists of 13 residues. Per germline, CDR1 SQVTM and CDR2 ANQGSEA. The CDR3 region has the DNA TGCAGCGTTGTCCTGGACTCTGGAAACACCATATATTTT. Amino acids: CSVVLDSGNTIYF. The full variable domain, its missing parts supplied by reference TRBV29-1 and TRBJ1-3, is SAVISQKPSRDICQRGTSLTIQCQVDSQVTMMFWYRQQPGQSLTLIATANQGSEATYESGFVIDKFPISRPNLTFSTLTVSNMSPEDSSIYLCSVVLDSGNTIYFGEGSWLTVV.

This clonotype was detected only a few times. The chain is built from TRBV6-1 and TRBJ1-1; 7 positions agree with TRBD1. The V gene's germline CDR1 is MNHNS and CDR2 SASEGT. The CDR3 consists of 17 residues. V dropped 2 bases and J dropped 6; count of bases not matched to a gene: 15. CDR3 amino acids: CASSENDRAFGGAEAFF. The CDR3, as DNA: TGTGCCAGCAGTGAAAACGACAGGGCTTTTGGGGGAGCTGAAGCTTTCTTT.

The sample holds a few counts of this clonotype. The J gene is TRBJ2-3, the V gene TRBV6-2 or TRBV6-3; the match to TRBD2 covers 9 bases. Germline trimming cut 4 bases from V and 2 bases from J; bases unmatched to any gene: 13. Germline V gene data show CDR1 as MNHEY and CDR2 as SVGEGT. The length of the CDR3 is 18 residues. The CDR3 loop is CASSWDAERGANTDTQYF. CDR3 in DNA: TGTGCCAGCAGTTGGGACGCGGAGCGGGGGGCCAACACAGATACGCAGTATTTT.

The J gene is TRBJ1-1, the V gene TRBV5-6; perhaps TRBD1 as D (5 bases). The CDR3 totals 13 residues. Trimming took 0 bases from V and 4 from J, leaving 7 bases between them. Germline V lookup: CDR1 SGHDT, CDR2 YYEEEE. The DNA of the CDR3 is TGTGCCAGCAGCTTGGGGGGCCCCACTGAAGCTTTCTTT. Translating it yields CASSLGGPTEAFF.